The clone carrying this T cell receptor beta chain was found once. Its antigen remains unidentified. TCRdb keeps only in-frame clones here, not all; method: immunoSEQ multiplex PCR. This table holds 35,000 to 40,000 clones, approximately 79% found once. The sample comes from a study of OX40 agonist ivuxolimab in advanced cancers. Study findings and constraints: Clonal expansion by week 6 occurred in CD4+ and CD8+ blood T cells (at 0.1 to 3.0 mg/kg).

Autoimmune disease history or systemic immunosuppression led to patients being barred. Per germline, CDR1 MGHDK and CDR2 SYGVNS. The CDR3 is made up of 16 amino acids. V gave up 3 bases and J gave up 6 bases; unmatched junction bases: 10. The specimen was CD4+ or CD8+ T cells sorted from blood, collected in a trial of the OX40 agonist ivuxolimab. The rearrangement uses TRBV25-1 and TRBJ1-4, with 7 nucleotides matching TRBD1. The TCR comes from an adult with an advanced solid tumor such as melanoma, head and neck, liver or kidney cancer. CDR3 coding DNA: TGTGCCAGCAGTGATCCCTCGGGAACAGGGGATGAAAAACTGTTTTTT. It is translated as CASSDPSGTGDEKLFF. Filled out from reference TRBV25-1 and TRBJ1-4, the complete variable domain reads EADIYQTPRYLVIGTGKKITLECSQTMGHDKMYWYQQDPGMELHLIHYSYGVNSTEKGDLSSESTVSRIRTEHFPLTLESARPSHTSQYLCASSDPSGTGDEKLFFGSGTQLSVL.